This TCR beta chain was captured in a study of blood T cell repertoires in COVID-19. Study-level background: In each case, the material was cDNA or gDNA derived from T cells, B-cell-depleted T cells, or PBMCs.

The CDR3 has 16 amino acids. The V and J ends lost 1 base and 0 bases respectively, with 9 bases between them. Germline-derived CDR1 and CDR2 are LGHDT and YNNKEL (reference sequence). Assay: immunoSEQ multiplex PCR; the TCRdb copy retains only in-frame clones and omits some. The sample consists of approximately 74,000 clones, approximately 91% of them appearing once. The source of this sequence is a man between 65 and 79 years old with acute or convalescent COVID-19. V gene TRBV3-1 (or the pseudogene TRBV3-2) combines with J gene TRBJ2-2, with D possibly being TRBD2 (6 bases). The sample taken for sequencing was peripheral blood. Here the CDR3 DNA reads TGTGCCAGCAGCCAAGCGCTAGCGACGAACACCGGGGAGCTGTTTTTT. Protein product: CASSQALATNTGELFF.